This TCR beta chain came from a study of vaccination effects on CD4 cells after COVID-19. For the study at large: Everyone in the study got two shots of either the BNT162b2 or mRNA-1273 vaccine.

Pools of viral peptides were used by the ViraFEST assay to expand antigen-specific CD4+ T cells ahead of sequencing. After less than 11 days in culture, the CD4+ T cells were isolated. CDR3 size: 15 residues. Germline V gene lookup returns CDR1 MNHEY and CDR2 SMNVEV (reference sequence). Trimming removed 3 bases from V and 3 bases from J, with 15 bases in between. This table comes from immunoSEQ multiplex PCR, and its TCRdb copy is limited to in-frame clones, with some not included. The sample records about 61,000 clones, around 81% being singletons. On this clone itself: Its antigen is still unknown.

The chain employs TRBV27 and TRBJ2-7; possible D gene TRBD1, 6 bases. Sequencing was performed on CD4+ T cells from PBMCs cultured with HCoV-229E spike peptides, taken before COVID-19 vaccination. This clonotype was sampled from a human donor who received a COVID-19 vaccine. As DNA, the CDR3 is TGTGCCAGCAGTTTCTCGTATGGCAGGGGCTACGAGCAGTACGTC. This encodes CASSFSYGRGYEQYV.